The clone carrying this T cell receptor (beta chain) was counted many times. Its target is unknown. The data are from a study of T cells in Graves' hyperthyroidism and ophthalmopathy. Researchers barred patients who had uncontrolled infection, other autoimmune disease, pregnancy or lactation. Study-level results: Blood held most thyroid clonotypes expanded above 0.001 frequency.

Using RNA transcripts as the source, TCR beta CDR3 regions were amplified. Carried out on the TCR CDR3, a first-round RT-PCR used the HTBI primer set. MiXCR, run by TCRdb on the multiplex PCR reads, gives a single entry per CDR3 protein. This repertoire shows around 690,000 distinct CDR3 sequences, 15% to 20% found once; its top ten account for roughly 15%. Losses at the gene ends were 2 bases for V and 4 bases for J; bases not matched to a gene: 3. This CDR3 contains 15 residues. The receptor was derived from a man aged 50 to 60 with Graves' hyperthyroidism. Specimen: blood. The chain has TRBV12-3 or TRBV12-4 and TRBJ2-5; TRBD2 matches at 11 bases. CDR3 residues: CASSLSGTSGETQYF. DNA for the CDR3: TGTGCCAGCAGTTTATCTGGGACTAGCGGAGAGACCCAGTACTTC.